A selection of T cell receptor beta chains follows, all from one sample in a study of beta chain features in type 1 diabetes. The assay was immunoSEQ multiplex PCR, and TCRdb's table has in-frame clones only and misses some. The sample lists 900,000 or so clones, roughly 15% occurring once. Material for sequencing was naive CD4+ T cells from blood. These receptors were collected from a woman aged 18-30 years in good health. Both conserved end residues are trimmed from each CDR3. The order of the fields is CDR3 length, D gene, J gene, V gene, CDR3 protein. D genes are given only for firm matches.

len: 12; d_gene: -; j_gene: TRBJ2-7; v_gene: TRBV10-2; CDR3aa: ASSESMSSYEQY
len: 13; d_gene: TRBD2; j_gene: TRBJ2-2; v_gene: TRBV11-2; CDR3aa: ASSLLAGGAGELF
len: 11; d_gene: -; j_gene: TRBJ2-1; v_gene: TRBV13; CDR3aa: ASSLGTGVEQF
len: 12; d_gene: TRBD1; j_gene: TRBJ1-4; v_gene: TRBV18; CDR3aa: ASSPQTGGEKLF
len: 15; d_gene: TRBD2; j_gene: TRBJ2-2; v_gene: TRBV4-1; CDR3aa: ASSQALAGVRTGELF
len: 13; d_gene: -; j_gene: TRBJ2-2; v_gene: TRBV5-1; CDR3aa: ASSRPTGNTGELF
len: 11; d_gene: -; j_gene: TRBJ1-5; v_gene: TRBV6-6; CDR3aa: ASMKGTVQPQH
len: 15; d_gene: -; j_gene: TRBJ2-3; v_gene: TRBV18; CDR3aa: ASSPPVRGANTDTQY
len: 16; d_gene: TRBD2; j_gene: TRBJ2-1; v_gene: TRBV9; CDR3aa: ASSTNPDLAGGHNEQF
len: 10; d_gene: -; j_gene: TRBJ2-7; v_gene: TRBV7-2; CDR3aa: ASSPPRLEQY
len: 11; d_gene: -; j_gene: TRBJ1-2; v_gene: TRBV28; CDR3aa: ASSVGWVAGYT
len: 14; d_gene: -; j_gene: TRBJ2-2; v_gene: TRBV10-3; CDR3aa: AISARRDTNNGELF
len: 12; d_gene: TRBD1; j_gene: TRBJ1-4; v_gene: TRBV6-6; CDR3aa: ASSSGGAQEKLF